This entry concerns a single T cell receptor beta chain. This sample was taken from a study of molecular identifiers for immune sequencing clone quantification. TCRdb used MiXCR to reprocess the PCR reads, holding one entry per CDR3 protein. The data show nearly 650,000 distinct CDR3 sequences, 25% seen once. Germline loops: CDR1 SGHKS, CDR2 YYEKEE (reference sequence). V lost 4 bases, J lost 6 bases, and 19 bases lay in between. This CDR3 spans 16 amino acids. RNA fractions of 10%, 30% or 50% and roughly 19,000 to 1,100,000 sorted cells were the source of naive CD8 libraries. The V and J genes are TRBV5-5 and TRBJ2-2; D possibly corresponds to TRBD2 (6 bases). The receptor was derived from a human donor in good health. Some libraries in this study had Jurkat cell RNA spiked in. Material for sequencing was naive CD8+ T cells from blood, with Jurkat cell RNA spiked in. Subset meaning: FACS-sorted CD8+CD4-CCR7+CD45RA+ naive T cells. The CDR3 here is CASSAGPIVPAGELFF. CDR3 in DNA: TGTGCCAGCAGCGCGGGACCTATCGTACCCGCCGGGGAGCTGTTTTTT. Full variable domain (outside the CDR3, taken from reference TRBV5-5 and TRBJ2-2): DAGVTQSPTHLIKTRGQQVTLRCSPISGHKSVSWYQQVLGQGPQFIFQYYEKEERGRGNFPDRFSARQFPNYSSELNVNALLLGDSALYLCASSAGPIVPAGELFFGEGSRLTVL.